Below, 24 T cell receptor beta chains from the same sample are listed, as sequenced in a study of T-cell reconstitution after alpha-beta-depleted transplantation in children (dated by TCRdb to 2016 to 2018). The protocol used for the library was PCR. The run used an Illumina HiSeq 2500. TCR library preparation used molecular barcoding, with unique molecular identifiers applied to normalize quantification of the TCRbeta repertoire. The public reads were reanalyzed by TCRdb: fastp trimming at Q25, MiXCR alignment, in-frame beta chains only. CDR3 protein duplicates are merged, each entry listing the most common genes and DNA. This sample gives 600,000 or so distinct CDR3 sequences in total; 23% of them show up just once. In total, the top ten clones hold 11% to 15% of the sample. This sample's treatment or condition label indicates: allogeneic hematopoietic cell transplantation with graft depleted of TCRalphabeta T cells and CD19 B cells.

The input for sequencing was PBMCs, mostly from graft donor cells, taken 360 days after TCRalphabeta/CD19-depleted stem cell transplant. These TCRs come from a boy under two years old who had a stem cell transplant for acute myeloid leukemia, so the T cells may come from the graft donor.

This clonotype has a handful of counts. The chain employs TRBV20-1 and TRBJ2-5; 7 nucleotides align to TRBD2. The length of the CDR3 is 15 residues. Germline CDR1 is DFQATT and CDR2 is SNEGSKA (reference sequence). Unmatched junction bases numbered 9, after V lost 3 bases and J lost 2 bases. The CDR3 spells CSASPPGTIQETQYF. The CDR3 nucleotides read TGCAGTGCTAGCCCCCCCGGGACTATACAAGAGACCCAGTACTTC.

This clonotype was seen a few times. The V and J genes are TRBV20-1 and TRBJ2-5, with D possibly being TRBD2 (6 bases). This CDR3 has 14 residues. Trimming pared 2 bases from V and 5 bases from J, leaving 15 bases between. In germline, CDR1 is DFQATT, CDR2 SNEGSKA (reference sequence). The CDR3 loop is CSARSPGERETQYF. The CDR3 coding sequence is TGCAGTGCTAGATCCCCGGGGGAGAGGGAGACCCAGTACTTC.

The CDR3 bases are TGTGCCAGCAGTCCGCGACTAGCGGGGGGACCGGGCCGCGACACCGGGGAGCTGTTTTTT. Translated, it gives CASSPRLAGGPGRDTGELFF. The J gene is TRBJ2-2, the V gene TRBV6-2 or TRBV6-3; 13 nucleotides align to TRBD2. The ends lost 5 bases at V and 3 bases at J; junction bases unmatched: 15. Germline V gene lookup returns CDR1 MNHEY and CDR2 SVGEGT. This CDR3 has 20 residues.

This clonotype was counted ten times or more. This chain links TRBV21-1 with TRBJ2-7. TRBV21-1 is listed as a pseudogene. The CDR3 is 13 amino acids. In DNA, the CDR3 is TGTGCCAGCAGCAAACGGAGCCCCTACGAGCAGTACTTC. It specifies CASSKRSPYEQYF.

This clonotype was seen a handful of times. The gene calls are TRBV20-1 and TRBJ2-5; 7 bases line up with TRBD1. The CDR3 covers 17 residues. The V gene end was trimmed by 0 bases and the J gene end by 0 bases; junction bases not matched to a gene: 10. CDR1 is DFQATT and CDR2 is SNEGSKA in the germline V gene (reference sequence). Here the CDR3 DNA reads TGCAGTGCTAGAGATCTAAGGGGGACAGACCACCAAGAGACCCAGTACTTC. As protein: CSARDLRGTDHQETQYF.

The rearrangement links TRBV18 to TRBJ1-1; D not resolved. V lost 3 bases to trimming and J lost 1 base, with 12 bases between them. The CDR3 spans 15 residues. CDR1 is KGHSH and CDR2 is LQKENI in the germline V gene. CDR3 protein: CASSPDLGRNTEAFF. The CDR3, as DNA: TGTGCCAGCTCACCGGATCTCGGGCGGAACACTGAAGCTTTCTTT. The full variable domain, rest sourced from reference TRBV18 and TRBJ1-1, is NAGVMQNPRHLVRRRGQEARLRCSPMKGHSHVYWYRQLPEEGLKFMVYLQKENIIDESGMPKERFSAEFPKEGPSILRIQQVVRGDSAAYFCASSPDLGRNTEAFFGQGTRLTVV.

This clonotype was counted at least ten times. The genes are TRBV28 and TRBJ1-6; the D is unclear. The CDR3 runs 16 residues. V gave up 3 bases and J gave up 0 bases, with 9 bases separating them. Germline V CDR1 and CDR2: MDHEN, SYDVKM. The CDR3 DNA sequence: TGTGCCAGCAGTTTCAGCATGAGCTCCTATAATTCACCCCTCCACTTT. It encodes CASSFSMSSYNSPLHF. Looking up the rest from reference TRBV28 and TRBJ1-6 gives the full variable domain: DVKVTQSSRYLVKRTGEKVFLECVQDMDHENMFWYRQDPGLGLRLIYFSYDVKMKEKGDIPEGYSVSREKKERFSLILESASTNQTSMYLCASSFSMSSYNSPLHFGNGTRLTVT.

This clonotype was seen a handful of times. The V and J genes are TRBV12-3 or TRBV12-4 and TRBJ1-5; D gene ambiguous. Trimming left V 6 bases short and J 7 bases short, with 13 bases between. There are 13 residues in the CDR3. The CDR3 protein is CASRGSGEQPQHF. DNA of the CDR3: TGTGCCAGCAGGGGAAGTGGGGAACAGCCCCAGCATTTT.

This chain connects TRBV7-9 to TRBJ2-5; a weak D match, TRBD2 (5 bases). The CDR3 consists of 14 residues. The V end lost 5 bases, the J end lost 3 bases, and 13 bases lay between the germline ends. The germline gives CDR1 SEHNR, CDR2 FQNEAQ (reference sequence). CDR3 DNA sequence: TGTGCCAGCAGCCAGCGGACGGGGAAAGAGACCCAGTACTTC. This encodes CASSQRTGKETQYF. Based on the CDR3 plus reference TRBV7-9 and TRBJ2-5, the full variable domain is DTGVSQNPRHKITKRGQNVTFRCDPISEHNRLYWYRQTLGQGPEFLTYFQNEAQLEKSRLLSDRFSAERPKGSFSTLEIQRTEQGDSAMYLCASSQRTGKETQYFGPGTRLLVL.

At least ten counts were recorded for this clonotype. J is TRBJ1-1 and V is TRBV7-9, with 7 bases lining up with TRBD1. Unmatched junction bases numbered 27, after V lost 5 bases and J lost 3 bases. The CDR3 sequence is 21 residues long. CDR1 is SEHNR and CDR2 is FQNEAQ in the germline V gene (reference sequence). Written as DNA, the CDR3 is TGTGCCAGCAGCCCGACCCGGAGAGGGAGCCATAGGGGGCTGTTGGACACTGAAGCTTTCTTT. Translation gives CASSPTRRGSHRGLLDTEAFF.

The genes are TRBV21-1 and TRBJ1-5; the table names TRBD1, a call not compared with the DNA. TRBV21-1 is tagged as a pseudogene. The CDR3 contains 17 residues. In DNA form, the CDR3 reads TGTGCCAGCAGTCCCCCTTGGGGGGCCTTTGGCAATCAGCCCCAGCATTTT. Its translation is CASSPPWGAFGNQPQHF.

There are many counts of this clonotype. The chain is built from TRBV5-5 and TRBJ2-1; the D is unclear. Between the trimmed V and J ends, which lost 0 bases and 10 bases, there was a span of 11 bases. This CDR3 has 13 amino acids. CDR1 and CDR2 from the germline V gene are SGHKS and YYEKEE (reference sequence). The DNA of the CDR3 is TGTGCCAGCAGCTTGGTGGGCCTCGACGAGCAGTTCTTC. Residues: CASSLVGLDEQFF.

This clonotype occurred a few times. The chain joins TRBV20-1 to TRBJ2-1; weak D call: TRBD2 (6 bases). Trimming cost V 6 bases and J 4 bases, with 22 bases left between them. This CDR3 is built from 16 residues. Per the germline V gene, CDR1 is DFQATT and CDR2 is SNEGSKA (reference sequence). CDR3 DNA sequence: TGCAGTGCAAGGTTCGCTAGCCGGGGGAATTACAATGAGCAGTTCTTC. This encodes CSARFASRGNYNEQFF.

Regarding this clonotype: Compared with germline, one end of the junction differs, possibly owing to a read error. The V and J genes are TRBV28 and TRBJ2-1; unclear D gene. CDR1 is MDHEN and CDR2 is SYDVKM in the germline V gene. This CDR3 is 16 amino acids long. The CDR3 bases are TGTGCCAGCAGCTTATATCAGCTAGGTTCCTACAATGAGCAGTTCTTC. This sequence encodes CASSLYQLGSYNEQFF.

This rearrangement joins TRBV7-9 to TRBJ1-4; D ambiguous. V lost 6 bases and J lost 4, with 9 bases in between. This CDR3 is 13 amino acids long. Germline CDR1 and CDR2: SEHNR and FQNEAQ (reference sequence). CDR3 sequence: CASRPDINEKLFF. As DNA, the CDR3 is TGTGCCAGCAGGCCAGACATTAATGAAAAACTGTTTTTT.

This clonotype was detected a few times. The rearrangement joins TRBV27 to TRBJ2-7; TRBD1 aligns across 7 bases. The CDR3 sequence is 12 residues long. CDR1 is MNHEY and CDR2 is SMNVEV in the germline V gene (reference sequence). The junction had 5 bases not matched to a gene; V was cut back by 6 bases and J by 6 bases. As DNA, the CDR3 is TGTGCCAGCAGAACAGGGGTTGCCGAGCAGTACTTC. Amino acid sequence: CASRTGVAEQYF.

V gene TRBV20-1 combines with J gene TRBJ2-5, with 9 bases lining up with TRBD1. Per the germline V gene, CDR1 is DFQATT and CDR2 is SNEGSKA (reference sequence). There are 12 residues in the CDR3. The CDR3 nucleotides read TGCGGAGGACAGGGGCTGCAAGAGACCCAGTACTTC. As protein: CGGQGLQETQYF.

The chain couples TRBV6-1 to TRBJ2-2; D unclear. CDR1 and CDR2 from the germline V gene are MNHNS and SASEGT. The V end lost 0 bases, the J end lost 0 bases, and 17 bases lay between the germline ends. The CDR3 spans 19 residues. In DNA, the CDR3 is TGTGCCAGCAGTGAAGCGCTCCCCCCGATACTAACGAACACCGGGGAGCTGTTTTTT. It is translated as CASSEALPPILTNTGELFF.

This clonotype was counted between two and nine times. This chain uses TRBV29-1 with TRBJ1-4; 10 nucleotides line up with TRBD1. V was pared by 6 bases and J by 5 bases, with 9 bases of the junction left unmatched. Germline-derived CDR1 and CDR2 are SQVTM and ANQGSEA. This CDR3 spans 15 amino acids. This CDR3 reads CSVTLRGQGNEKLFF. CDR3 DNA: TGCAGCGTCACCCTGAGGGGACAGGGGAATGAAAAACTGTTTTTT.

The V call is TRBV29-1, the J call TRBJ1-4; D might be TRBD1 (5 bases). Germline V lookup: CDR1 SQVTM, CDR2 ANQGSEA. The CDR3 runs to 13 residues. V was clipped by 3 bases and J by 8 bases, with 13 bases between them. The CDR3 region is CSVEGGMGEKLFF. The CDR3 DNA is TGCAGCGTTGAGGGGGGAATGGGGGAAAAACTGTTTTTT.

The V gene is TRBV7-2, the J gene TRBJ2-7, with D tentatively TRBD2 (6 bases). CDR3 length: 13 residues. CDR1 is SGHTA and CDR2 is FQGNSA in the germline V gene. With 6 bases removed from V and 3 bases from J, the gap between germline ends came to 12 bases. The CDR3 loop is CASSSNGGYEQYF. Here the CDR3 DNA reads TGTGCCAGCAGTAGTAACGGGGGCTACGAGCAGTACTTC.

CDR3 protein: CASSQEGKWEKYGYTF. In nucleotides, the CDR3 is TGCGCCAGCAGCCAAGAGGGGAAGTGGGAAAAGTATGGCTACACCTTC. The chain uses TRBV4-3 and TRBJ1-2; D not certain. CDR1 is LGHNA, CDR2 YSLEER, per germline. V lost 0 bases and J lost 5, with 16 bases in between. The CDR3 consists of 16 residues.

This chain links TRBV7-9 with TRBJ2-7; D might be TRBD1 (6 bases). V was trimmed by 5 bases and J by 5 bases, leaving 13 bases between them. The CDR3 covers 13 residues. Per germline, CDR1 SEHNR and CDR2 FQNEAQ (reference sequence). The CDR3 sequence: CASSIQGPDEQYF. Here the CDR3 DNA reads TGTGCCAGCAGCATACAGGGTCCCGACGAGCAGTACTTC.

In its sample, this clonotype was seen many times. V gene TRBV28 combines with J gene TRBJ2-3; TRBD1 matches 8 bases. This CDR3 comprises 15 residues. V lost 5 bases, J lost 2 bases, and 6 bases stayed unmatched. Germline V gene sequence: CDR1 MDHEN, CDR2 SYDVKM. CDR3 bases: TGTGCCAGCAGTCCGACAGGGGCACCCACAGATACGCAGTATTTT. Amino acids: CASSPTGAPTDTQYF.